This T cell receptor beta chain is drawn from a study of CD8 T cells in Susac syndrome. Germline CDR1 is MDHEN and CDR2 is SYDVKM. CDR3 size: 11 residues. The V end lost 5 bases, the J end lost 5 bases, and 4 bases lay between the germline ends. Sequencing of TCR beta was carried out in blood CD8+ and CD4+ T cells. The multiple sclerosis control group consisted of treatment-naive patients whose relapsing-remitting disease, which was either stable or active, fulfilled revised McDonald criteria. TEMRA cells underwent FACS enrichment and CD8+ and CD4+ T cells underwent negative isolation. RNA amounts of roughly 0.45 to 1 ug underwent reverse transcription with random hexamers. Amplification of TCR beta CDR3 by immunoSEQ multiplex PCR spanned 54 Vbeta and 13 Jbeta. TCRdb recomputed calls from the immunoSEQ multiplex PCR reads with MiXCR, one row per CDR3 protein. The data hold about 210,000 distinct CDR3 sequences, with approximately 95% observed a single time.

The TCR originated in a human donor with multiple sclerosis. The sequenced sample was CD4+ T cells from PBMCs. This chain joins TRBV28 and TRBJ2-1, with D uncertain. CDR3 nucleotide sequence: TGTGCCAGCAGTCCCCACAATGAGCAGTTCTTC. Protein sequence: CASSPHNEQFF.